This record looks at one T cell receptor beta chain sequence and its context. Antigen unknown. The protocol was immunoSEQ multiplex PCR, while the TCRdb copy is restricted to in-frame clones and leaves out a portion. The sample contains 130,000 to 150,000 clones, 70% to 90% of which appear only once. The sample originates from a study of T cell responses to AZD1222 COVID-19 vaccine. The V gene's germline CDR1 is SGHRS and CDR2 YFSETQ. V was pared by 0 bases and J by 0 bases, with 14 bases between. This CDR3 contains 17 residues. General study results and limits: The reported proportion of spike-specific TCRs targeting unmutated variant regions was nearly half. White British ancestry dominated among donors, who included more females, and clonal diversity was possibly underestimated. Repertoires were obtained solely post-peak T cell response.

The chain uses TRBV5-1 and TRBJ2-3; no definite D call. This TCR was recovered from an adult who received the MenACWY meningococcal vaccine as a control. Sequenced material: peripheral blood, taken 28 days after the second dose of the MenACWY control vaccine. CDR3 in amino acids: CASSLAITMTSTDTQYF. As DNA, the CDR3 is TGCGCCAGCAGCTTGGCGATTACGATGACTAGCACAGATACGCAGTATTTT. The entire variable domain, with the rest obtained from reference TRBV5-1 and TRBJ2-3, is as follows: KAGVTQTPRYLIKTRGQQVTLSCSPISGHRSVSWYQQTPGQGLQFLFEYFSETQRNKGNFPGRFSGRQFSNSRSEMNVSTLELGDSALYLCASSLAITMTSTDTQYFGPGTRLTVL.